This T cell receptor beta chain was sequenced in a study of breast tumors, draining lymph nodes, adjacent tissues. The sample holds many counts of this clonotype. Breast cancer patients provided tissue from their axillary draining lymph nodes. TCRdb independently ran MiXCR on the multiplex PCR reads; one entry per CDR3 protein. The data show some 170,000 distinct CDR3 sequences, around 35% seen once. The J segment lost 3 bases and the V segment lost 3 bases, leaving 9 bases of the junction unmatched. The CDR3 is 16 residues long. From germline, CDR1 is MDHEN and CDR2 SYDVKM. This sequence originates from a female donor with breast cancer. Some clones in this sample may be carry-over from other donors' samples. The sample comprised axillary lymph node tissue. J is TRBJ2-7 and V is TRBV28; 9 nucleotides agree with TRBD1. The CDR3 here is CASSFLGQGRGYEQYF. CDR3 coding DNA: TGTGCCAGCAGTTTCCTTGGACAGGGGAGAGGCTACGAGCAGTACTTC.